Listed here is a single T cell receptor (beta chain). Its antigen is as yet unknown. These data originate in a study of cytomegalovirus exposure and HLA in healthy donors. The V and J ends lost 4 bases and 0 bases, in that order; junction bases with no gene match: 3. From germline, CDR1 is SGHRS and CDR2 YFSETQ. The CDR3 is made up of 15 amino acids. General observations from the study: Across all donors, roughly uniform sequencing depth was an assumption of the presence/absence analyses. Researchers reportedly found TCR beta sequences accurately predicted most subjects' HLA-A and HLA-B alleles. Apart from CMV serostatus, no immune exposure information was available.

60 Vbeta and 13 Jbeta primers were used in PCR. Here immunoSEQ multiplex PCR was the method, and the copy in TCRdb shows in-frame clones only, minus some. The sample shows 150,000 to 200,000 clones, roughly 79% of them seen only once. This chain uses TRBV5-1 with TRBJ2-2; 7 positions match TRBD2. Material: PBMCs. The TCR was taken from a man between 35 and 55 years old in good health and CMV-seronegative. Written as DNA, the CDR3 is TGCGCCAGCAGCCCCGGGGGGACGAACACCGGGGAGCTGTTTTTT. Protein sequence: CASSPGGTNTGELFF.